These 11 T cell receptor beta chains originate from one sample sequenced in a study of blood T cell repertoires in COVID-19. The data were produced by immunoSEQ multiplex PCR, yet TCRdb's version contains in-frame clones alone and is incomplete. This sample has about 230,000 clones; approximately 83% occur once, and the top ten carry just under 7.5%. The sequenced sample was peripheral blood. Receptor source: a woman between 45 and 65 years old with acute or convalescent COVID-19.

A single count supports this clone. V gene TRBV2 combines with J gene TRBJ1-1; 8 bases align to TRBD1. There are 13 residues in the CDR3. V was clipped by 6 bases and J by 1 base; unmatched bases: 1. Germline loops: CDR1 SNHLY, CDR2 FYNNEI. The CDR3 sequence: CASSGQGNTEAFF. The CDR3 DNA follows: TGTGCCAGCAGCGGACAGGGGAACACTGAAGCTTTCTTT.

This rearrangement joins TRBV6-5 to TRBJ1-4; 8 bases fit TRBD1. The CDR3 loop spans 14 amino acids. J was trimmed by 7 bases and V by 5 bases; bases with no gene match: 6. Germline V gene data show CDR1 as MNHEY and CDR2 as SVGAGI. The CDR3 protein is CASSKDRAVEKLFF. For the CDR3, the DNA is TGTGCCAGCAGTAAGGACAGGGCTGTTGAAAAACTGTTTTTT.

The rearrangement links TRBV19 to TRBJ1-1, with TRBD1 identical over 7 bases. V dropped 4 bases and J dropped 2; count of bases not matched to a gene: 4. CDR3 length equals 14 residues. Looked up from germline, CDR1 is LNHDA and CDR2 is SQIVND (reference sequence). DNA of the CDR3: TGTGCCAGTAGTAAGGGACAGACAAACACTGAAGCTTTCTTT. Translating it yields CASSKGQTNTEAFF.

The rearrangement links TRBV6-5 to TRBJ2-7, with D possibly matching TRBD2 (5 bases). Germline lookup yields CDR1 MNHEY and CDR2 SVGAGI. The CDR3 has 13 amino acids. Trimming removed 6 bases from V and 0 bases from J, with 9 bases in between. As DNA, the CDR3 is TGTGCCAGCAGCAAGACTATCTCCTACGAGCAGTACTTC. Residues: CASSKTISYEQYF.

This rearrangement joins TRBV5-1 to TRBJ2-2, with D uncertain. Trimming took 6 bases from V and 5 from J, leaving 11 bases between them. CDR1 and CDR2 (germline): SGHRS, YFSETQ. The CDR3 length is 13 residues. CDR3 nucleotide sequence: TGCGCCAGCACCCGAGGTGGAACCGGGGAGCTGTTTTTT. The encoded protein is CASTRGGTGELFF.

The CDR3, as DNA: TGTGCCAGCAGGTCTTCTGGGGGCGGCTACGAGCAGTACTTC. It encodes CASRSSGGGYEQYF. The chain carries TRBV27 and TRBJ2-7, with D possibly matching TRBD1 (6 bases). Deletions cut 6 bases from V and 3 bases from J, with 15 bases between. Germline V CDR1 and CDR2: MNHEY, SMNVEV (reference sequence). There are 14 residues in the CDR3.

The chain employs TRBV19 and TRBJ1-1, with D unresolved. This CDR3 contains 18 residues. The germline gives CDR1 LNHDA, CDR2 SQIVND (reference sequence). With 1 base removed from V and 3 bases from J, the gap between germline ends came to 21 bases. This CDR3 is CASSIVRTSRGSDTEAFF. The DNA of the CDR3 is TGTGCCAGTAGTATAGTGAGGACGAGCCGGGGATCTGACACTGAAGCTTTCTTT.

The rearrangement links TRBV21-1 to TRBJ2-3; TRBD2 is the table's D call, not checked against the DNA. TRBV21-1 constitutes a pseudogene. This CDR3 comprises 18 residues. The CDR3 DNA reads TGTGCCAGCAGCAAAGTCGGGGGGCTAGCGGATAGCACAGATACGCAGTATTTT. Protein sequence: CASSKVGGLADSTDTQYF.

V gene TRBV6-4 combines with J gene TRBJ2-1, with 8 positions matching TRBD2. Germline-derived CDR1 and CDR2 are MRHNA and SNTAGT. The CDR3 covers 15 residues. The V gene end was trimmed by 0 bases and the J gene end by 4 bases; junction bases not matched to a gene: 2. The CDR3 DNA is TGTGCCAGCAGTGACTCAGCGGGAGTTTACAATGAGCAGTTCTTC. Translation gives CASSDSAGVYNEQFF.

The CDR3 DNA is TGTGCCAGCAGCCACGGACAGGGTAATTCACCCCTCCACTTT. It yields the protein CASSHGQGNSPLHF. The chain is built from TRBV27 and TRBJ1-6; 8 nucleotides align to TRBD1. V shed 6 bases and J 6 bases; nucleotides not matched to a gene: 4. CDR1 and CDR2 (germline): MNHEY, SMNVEV (reference sequence). The CDR3 extends over 14 amino acids.

The chain uses TRBV5-4 and TRBJ1-2; D gene uncertain. Germline V gene lookup returns CDR1 SGHNT and CDR2 YYREEE (reference sequence). CDR3 length equals 15 residues. The V and J ends lost 7 bases and 5 bases respectively, with 21 bases between them. Here the CDR3 reads CASRSHESRGYGYTF. The CDR3 region has the DNA TGTGCCAGCCGGTCCCATGAAAGCCGGGGTTATGGCTACACCTTC.